This T cell receptor (beta chain) is drawn from a study of T-cell memory formation after mild COVID-19. Whole-study context: TCR clusters largely stayed donor specific. Overall study findings and caveats: Shrinking CD4+ clones resided mostly in CM and EM, and CD8+ ones in EMRA.

TCR alpha and TCR beta cDNA libraries carrying sample barcodes and UMIs came from 5'RACE with constant-segment primers. TCRdb reprocessed the 5' RACE reads with MiXCR, giving one entry per CDR3 protein. The sample includes about 45,000 distinct CDR3 sequences, roughly 8% of them seen just once. This clonotype has ten or more counts. What it binds is unknown. The CDR3 is 12 amino acids. The V end was cut by 1 base, the J end by 3 bases, with 4 bases between. The clonotype was recovered from a man between 18 and 29 years old who had mild COVID-19 (a few samples of this study predate the infection). Cell type and time point are not known. The genes are TRBV12-3 or TRBV12-4 and TRBJ2-7; D gene ambiguous. The specimen was PBMCs or a T cell subset sorted from them (not recorded which). The CDR3 protein is CASSLDSYEQYF. The CDR3, as DNA: TGTGCCAGCAGTTTAGACAGCTACGAGCAGTACTTC.